This T cell receptor beta chain was identified during a study of blood T cell repertoires in COVID-19. For the study at large: The United States, Italy and Spain were the sources of the acute and convalescent COVID-19 samples.

Germline V CDR1 and CDR2: SGHNT, YYREEE (reference sequence). The CDR3 covers 12 residues. V lost 5 bases and J lost 7, with 12 bases in between. Per the authors' pipeline: Reference gene primer amplification in the assay estimated nucleated cell counts. Assay: immunoSEQ multiplex PCR; the TCRdb copy retains only in-frame clones and omits some. That table supplies the V and J calls and clone size; D and trimming were determined from the DNA. The sample consists of under 350,000 clones, roughly nine tenths of them appearing once. The sequence was obtained from a woman under 40 with COVID-19, enrolled during active disease. The sequenced sample consisted of peripheral blood. The chain uses TRBV5-4 and TRBJ1-2, with D uncertain. CDR3 in amino acids: CASRRSGGGYTF. Written as DNA, the CDR3 is TGTGCCAGCAGGCGATCAGGAGGTGGCTACACCTTC.